The text below deals with one T cell receptor (beta chain). Its antigen is as yet unknown. This entry belongs to a study of T cell responses to AZD1222 COVID-19 vaccine. The protocol was immunoSEQ multiplex PCR, while the TCRdb copy is restricted to in-frame clones and leaves out a portion. The data show approximately 150,000 clones, approximately 90% seen once. Germline V gene sequence: CDR1 LGHDT, CDR2 YNNKEL (reference sequence). The CDR3 runs to 14 residues. Trimming pared 1 base from V and 5 bases from J, leaving 9 bases between. Study outcomes and limitations: Mapped onto spike, vaccine-associated CD4 TCRs spanned it and were dominant at 160-218 and 743-854. All repertoire sampling was performed exclusively after the peak T cell response.

This clonotype was obtained from an adult who received the AZD1222 COVID-19 vaccine. Here the sequenced sample was peripheral blood, taken 28 days after the second AZD1222 dose. This chain joins TRBV3-1 (or the pseudogene TRBV3-2) and TRBJ2-1; no clear D. The CDR3 bases are TGTGCCAGCAGCCAAGTGGGTCCCCACAATGAGCAGTTCTTC. Amino acids: CASSQVGPHNEQFF.